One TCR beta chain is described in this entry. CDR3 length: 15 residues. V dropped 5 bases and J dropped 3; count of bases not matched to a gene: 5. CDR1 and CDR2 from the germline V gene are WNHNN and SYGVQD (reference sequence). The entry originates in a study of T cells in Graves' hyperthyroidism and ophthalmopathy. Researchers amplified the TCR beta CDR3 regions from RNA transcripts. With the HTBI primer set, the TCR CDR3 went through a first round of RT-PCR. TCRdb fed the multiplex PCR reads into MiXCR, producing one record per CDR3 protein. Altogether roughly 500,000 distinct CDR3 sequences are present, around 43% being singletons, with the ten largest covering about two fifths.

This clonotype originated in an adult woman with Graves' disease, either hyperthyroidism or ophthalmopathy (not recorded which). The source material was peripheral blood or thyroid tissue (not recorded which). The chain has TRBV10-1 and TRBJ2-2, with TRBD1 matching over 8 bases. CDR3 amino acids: CASSTGQGDTGELFF. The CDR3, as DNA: TGCGCCAGCAGTACAGGACAGGGTGACACCGGGGAGCTGTTTTTT.